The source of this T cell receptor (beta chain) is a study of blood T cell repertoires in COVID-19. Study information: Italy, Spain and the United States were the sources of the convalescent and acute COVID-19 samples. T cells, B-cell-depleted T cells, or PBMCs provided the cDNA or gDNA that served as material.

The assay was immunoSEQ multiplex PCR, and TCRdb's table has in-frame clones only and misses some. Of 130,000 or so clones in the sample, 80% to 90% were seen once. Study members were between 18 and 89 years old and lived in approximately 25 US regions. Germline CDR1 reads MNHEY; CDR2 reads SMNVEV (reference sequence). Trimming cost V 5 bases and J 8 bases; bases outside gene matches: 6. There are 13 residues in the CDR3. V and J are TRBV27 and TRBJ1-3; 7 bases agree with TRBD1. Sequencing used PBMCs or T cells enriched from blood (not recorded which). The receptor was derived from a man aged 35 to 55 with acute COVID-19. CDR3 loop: CASSRQGSDTIYF. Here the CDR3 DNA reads TGTGCCAGCAGTAGACAGGGTAGCGACACCATATATTTT.